These 20 T cell receptor beta chains were sequenced from one sample in a study of blood T cell repertoires in COVID-19. TCRdb's copy holds only in-frame clones and misses some; the assay was immunoSEQ multiplex PCR. Of 380,000 or so clones in the sample, roughly 90% were seen once. The sample taken for sequencing was peripheral blood. Receptor source: a man aged 40-55 years with acute or convalescent COVID-19.

The chain recombines TRBV7-9 with TRBJ2-2; D remains ambiguous. The CDR3 has 13 residues. V lost 9 bases to trimming and J lost 0 bases, with 8 bases between them. Per the germline V gene, CDR1 is SEHNR and CDR2 is FQNEAQ (reference sequence). The CDR3 bases are TGTGCCAGTTGGCCAACGAACACCGGGGAGCTGTTTTTT. Translated, it gives CASWPTNTGELFF.

The J gene is TRBJ2-1, the V gene TRBV24-1, with TRBD2 matching 8 bases. The V gene's germline CDR1 is KGHDR and CDR2 SFDVKD. With 2 bases clipped from V and 1 base from J, the junction kept 6 bases outside the gene matches. This CDR3 comprises 17 residues. The CDR3 DNA is TGTGCCACCAGTGATTCCCCGCGGGAGGCTTCCTACAATGAGCAGTTCTTC. Its translation: CATSDSPREASYNEQFF.

The rearrangement links TRBV5-3 to TRBJ1-6; weak D call: TRBD1 (5 bases). TRBV5-3 is placed among ORFs of uncertain function. Between the trimmed V and J ends, which lost 4 bases and 7 bases, there was a span of 15 bases. This CDR3 has 15 residues. CDR3 region: CARSARGGLNSPLHF. In DNA form, the CDR3 reads TGTGCCAGAAGCGCGAGGGGAGGATTGAATTCACCCCTCCACTTT.

A few counts support this clone. The chain joins TRBV28 to TRBJ1-2, with a tentative D call TRBD1 (6 bases). This CDR3 is built from 14 residues. V gave up 6 bases and J gave up 2 bases, with 13 bases separating them. Germline V lookup: CDR1 MDHEN, CDR2 SYDVKM. CDR3 in DNA: TGTGCCAGCAGAGGGGGAGGGACGAACTATGGCTACACCTTC. It is translated as CASRGGGTNYGYTF.

The chain is built from TRBV10-3 and TRBJ2-5; possibly TRBD1 for D (6 bases). Germline CDR1 ENHRY, CDR2 SYGVKD. The ends were cut back, 4 bases at V and 0 bases at J, with 9 bases in the middle. The CDR3 spans 14 residues. CDR3 in amino acids: CAISGTEYQETQYF. For the CDR3, the DNA is TGTGCCATCAGTGGGACAGAGTACCAAGAGACCCAGTACTTC.

The chain carries TRBV7-8 and TRBJ1-3; D is unclear. Germline values: CDR1 SGHVS, CDR2 FQNEAQ. V shed 6 bases and J shed 2 bases, with 5 bases lying between them. The CDR3 covers 12 residues. This CDR3 reads CASSDTGNTIYF. The CDR3, as DNA: TGTGCCAGCAGTGACACTGGAAACACCATATATTTT.

This clone was counted a single time. The genes are TRBV4-2 and TRBJ2-1; D gene ambiguous. The CDR3 contains 14 residues. Germline CDR1 and CDR2: LGHNA and YNFKEQ. V was trimmed by 0 bases and J by 12 bases, leaving 15 bases between them. In nucleotides, the CDR3 is TGTGCCAGCAGCCAAGATCAAGGAACCACGGGGCAGTTCTTC. It yields the protein CASSQDQGTTGQFF.

In its sample, this clone was seen a few times. J is TRBJ2-3 and V is TRBV5-6; 8 nucleotides align to TRBD1. Trimming removed 4 bases from V and 4 bases from J; junction bases left unmatched: 11. The V gene's germline CDR1 is SGHDT and CDR2 YYEEEE. The CDR3 runs 16 residues. CDR3 in amino acids: CASSPLGQGASDTQYF. In DNA form, the CDR3 reads TGTGCCAGCAGCCCCCTTGGGCAGGGGGCATCAGATACGCAGTATTTT.

The V call is TRBV7-2, the J call TRBJ2-7; D is unclear. The CDR3 runs 14 residues. V lost 1 base, J lost 3 bases, and 10 bases lay in between. Germline loops: CDR1 SGHTA, CDR2 FQGNSA. In DNA form, the CDR3 reads TGTGCCAGCAGCTTAGGCCAGGCCCACTACGAGCAGTACTTC. It codes for CASSLGQAHYEQYF. The variable domain in full, completed from reference TRBV7-2 and TRBJ2-7, reads GAGVSQSPSNKVTEKGKDVELRCDPISGHTALYWYRQSLGQGLEFLIYFQGNSAPDKSGLPSDRFSAERTGGSVSTLTIQRTQQEDSAVYLCASSLGQAHYEQYFGPGTRLTVT.

V is TRBV9 and J is TRBJ2-1; 9 nucleotides match TRBD2. This CDR3 region has 14 residues. Germline CDR1 SGDLS, CDR2 YYNGEE. V trimming: 3 bases; J trimming: 4 bases; junction bases outside the gene matches: 2. This chain's CDR3 is CASSGSGSYNEQFF. DNA of the CDR3: TGTGCCAGCAGCGGTAGCGGGAGTTACAATGAGCAGTTCTTC.

A remark on this clone: The junction differs from germline at one of its ends, possibly a read error. The rearrangement links TRBV7-7 to TRBJ2-1, with 8 bases that match TRBD1. The germline V gene has CDR1 SSHAT and CDR2 FNYEAQ (reference sequence). This CDR3 has 15 residues. The CDR3 spells CASSPDRGVHNEQFF. As DNA, the CDR3 is TGTGCTAGCAGCCCCGACAGGGGCGTCCACAATGAGCAGTTCTTC. The complete variable domain, with remaining parts taken from reference TRBV7-7 and TRBJ2-1, reads GAGVSQSPRYKVTKRGQDVTLRCDPISSHATLYWYQQALGQGPEFLTYFNYEAQPDKSGLPSDRFSAERPEGSISTLTIQRTEQRDSAMYRCASSPDRGVHNEQFFGPGTRLTVL.

This clone turned up a few times. The same CDR3 also results from other DNA sequences found in this sample. This chain uses TRBV12-3 or TRBV12-4 with TRBJ1-2; D is perhaps TRBD1 (6 bases). V gave up 3 bases and J gave up 4 bases, with 9 bases separating them. The CDR3 spans 13 residues. CDR3 amino acids: CASSFDRTYGYTF. The CDR3 nucleotides read TGTGCCAGCAGTTTTGACAGGACCTATGGCTACACCTTC.

V usage is TRBV4-3 and J usage is TRBJ1-1, with D perhaps TRBD1 (5 bases). The CDR3 runs 14 residues. The ends were cut back, 1 base at V and 1 base at J, with 7 bases in the middle. Per the germline V gene, CDR1 is LGHNA and CDR2 is YSLEER. CDR3 in amino acids: CASSQVGGNTEAFF. CDR3 DNA sequence: TGCGCCAGCAGCCAAGTCGGGGGGAACACTGAAGCTTTCTTT.

The genes are TRBV9 and TRBJ2-7; 8 bases align to TRBD1. The length of the CDR3 is 14 residues. Germline trimming cut 3 bases from V and 2 bases from J; bases unmatched to any gene: 4. The germline V gene encodes CDR1 SGDLS and CDR2 YYNGEE. The chain's CDR3 is CASSARGLTYEQYF. DNA of the CDR3: TGTGCCAGCAGCGCCAGGGGGCTTACCTACGAGCAGTACTTC.

The chain is built from TRBV7-6 and TRBJ1-2; no clear D. CDR1 is SGHVS and CDR2 is FNYEAQ in the germline V gene. CDR3 length equals 17 residues. V dropped 6 bases and J dropped 8 bases, with 28 bases sitting between them. CDR3 sequence: CASSPLSRRERRGGYTF. The CDR3 bases are TGTGCCAGCAGTCCACTTTCGCGTAGGGAACGAAGAGGGGGCTACACCTTC.

The chain has TRBV19 and TRBJ2-1; TRBD2 aligns across 11 bases. This CDR3 spans 17 amino acids. Germline V gene data show CDR1 as LNHDA and CDR2 as SQIVND (reference sequence). J lost 7 bases, V lost 3 bases, and 11 bases had no gene match. CDR3 region: CASSMVKPGLAVNEQFF. CDR3 coding DNA: TGTGCCAGTAGTATGGTCAAACCGGGACTAGCGGTAAATGAGCAGTTCTTC.

This chain links TRBV3-1 (or the pseudogene TRBV3-2) with TRBJ1-3; D is unclear. Trimming cost V 1 base and J 1 base, with 14 bases left between them. The V gene's germline CDR1 is LGHDT and CDR2 YNNKEL (reference sequence). The CDR3 spans 17 residues. This chain's CDR3 is CASSQAEGFASGNTIYF. The CDR3 DNA is TGTGCCAGCAGCCAAGCGGAGGGATTCGCTTCTGGAAACACCATATATTTT.

As for this clone: The junction does not match germline at one end; this may be a read error. J is TRBJ1-4 and V is TRBV11-2; no reliable D call. This CDR3 is 14 amino acids long. CDR1 and CDR2 from the germline V gene are SGHAT and FQNNGV. CDR3: CASSLDATGEKLFF. The CDR3 DNA sequence: TGTGCCAGCAGTTTAGACGCGACGGGTGAAAAACTGTTTTTT.

Worth noting for this clone: The junction and the germline gene differ at one end; a read error may be behind it. The V gene is TRBV28, the J gene TRBJ1-3; D is perhaps TRBD1 (6 bases). This CDR3 contains 16 residues. Germline V gene data show CDR1 as MDHEN and CDR2 as SYDVKM. DNA of the CDR3: TGTGCCAGCAGTTTGTCGGACAGCTCTGGTGGATACACCATATATTTT. Protein sequence: CASSLSDSSGGYTIYF.

This rearrangement joins TRBV19 to TRBJ1-5, with D uncertain. The CDR3 has 15 amino acids. V lost 2 bases to trimming and J lost 0 bases, with 8 bases between them. Looked up from germline, CDR1 is LNHDA and CDR2 is SQIVND (reference sequence). The CDR3, as DNA: TGTGCCAGTAGTATATTCCAGTATAGCAATCAGCCCCAGCATTTT. This translates into CASSIFQYSNQPQHF.